The TCR beta chain described here comes from a study of OX40 agonist ivuxolimab in advanced cancers. General notes on the study: Ivuxolimab was a fully human IgG2 agonistic monoclonal antibody targeting the costimulatory receptor OX40 (CD134). Intravenous ivuxolimab was administered to patients every 2 weeks at six dose levels: 0.01, 0.1, 0.3, 1.5, 3 and 10 mg/kg. Peripheral TCRbeta sequencing was intended to test whether TCR sequence diversity was altered and clonal T-cell expansion was caused by ivuxolimab. Of the approximately 50 dose-escalation patients, hepatocellular carcinoma was present in approximately 20, melanoma in approximately 15, renal cell carcinoma in 9 and head and neck cancer in 9. Prior anti-PD-1, anti-PD-L1 or anti-CTLA-4 therapy was permitted, and checkpoint inhibitors had been received by less than 45% of dose-escalation patients. The paper reports the monotherapy dose-escalation portion (N of about 50 patients) of the phase I ivuxolimab trial. Three dose-escalation patients achieved partial responses, one with hepatocellular carcinoma and two with cutaneous melanoma. The dose-escalation cohort was about 87% male with a mean age of about 54 years, ranging from roughly 23 to 85.

Overall results and qualifications from the work: After ivuxolimab, expanded clones were on average more numerous among CD8+ T cells than among CD4+ T cells. Low levels of normalized T-cell clonal expansion were also seen in some patients who did not respond. In partial responders in the 0.1-3.0 mg/kg groups, normalized peripheral clonal expansion was found to be among the lowest, especially among CD8+ T cells. Which antigens the clonally expanded peripheral T cells were specific for was not determined. At doses from 0.1 to 3.0 mg/kg, clonal expansion was seen in both CD4+ and CD8+ blood T cells between baseline and week 6.

Notes on this clone: This receptor's antigen is unknown. Base qualities are not at hand, and no much larger clone is one base apart.

To sequence the TCRbeta CDR3 region, genomic DNA was isolated from the sorted cells. TCRbeta CDR3 regions were sequenced using the immunoSEQ Assay. TCRdb limited this immuneACCESS table to in-frame rearrangements with V and J called. A share of clones is missing; checked studies link under half to unresolved V genes, and the rest is unexplained. The sample data list some 80,000 clones, and roughly 87% of these were observed just once. Clones ranked in the top ten supply under 0.75% of the sample. Looking up the germline V gene yields CDR1 SNHLY and CDR2 FYNNEI. V and J are truncated by 6 bases and 0 bases respectively, leaving an intervening sequence of 9 bases. Including cysteine and phenylalanine, the CDR3 has 14 amino acids. Only the CDR3 region is kept as DNA, spanning 42 bases read in frame from base 1. Patients with autoimmune disease history or receiving systemic immunosuppression were excluded from the trial. In every dose cohort, peripheral blood was drawn for TCR sequencing at baseline, cycle 4 day 1, and cycle 7 day 1. The samples were taken from a phase I, first-in-human, multicenter, open-label dose-escalation trial of ivuxolimab. Adults with locally advanced or metastatic melanoma, renal cell carcinoma, hepatocellular carcinoma or head and neck squamous cell carcinoma were enrolled in the trial. Before TCR sequencing, CD4+ and CD8+ T cells were separately sorted from peripheral blood.

The chain is assembled from TRBV2 and TRBJ1-5, and TRBD1 may be the D gene, going by 5 matching bases. The TCR comes from an adult with an advanced solid tumor such as melanoma, head and neck, liver or kidney cancer. The sequencing used CD4+ or CD8+ T cells sorted from blood, collected in a trial of the OX40 agonist ivuxolimab. Read as DNA, the sequence is TGTGCCAGCAGGGGACTGATTAGCAATCAGCCCCAGCATTTT. Translation gives CASRGLISNQPQHF.